The 11 T cell receptor beta chains reported below all come from one sample, sequenced in a study of blood T cell repertoires in COVID-19. TCRdb's copy holds only in-frame clones and misses some; the assay was immunoSEQ multiplex PCR. The sample yields about 340,000 clones, roughly 89% seen once. The sequenced material came from peripheral blood. The receptors were gathered from a woman aged 18-29 years who had recovered from COVID-19.

The chain is built from TRBV10-3 and TRBJ1-5; unclear D gene. The CDR3 has 13 residues. The ends were cut back, 11 bases at V and 3 bases at J, with 14 bases in the middle. Germline CDR1 ENHRY, CDR2 SYGVKD. CDR3 nucleotide sequence: TGTGCCCTCCAGGAGGCCCTCAATCAGCCCCAGCATTTT. Translating it yields CALQEALNQPQHF.

V and J are TRBV7-7 and TRBJ2-7; the match to TRBD2 covers 9 bases. Trimming removed 0 bases from V and 7 bases from J; junction bases left unmatched: 25. The germline CDR1 and CDR2 sequences are SSHAT and FNYEAQ (reference sequence). The CDR3 extends over 21 amino acids. The CDR3 region is CASSLASSSGIGRHTLGEQYV. The DNA for the CDR3 is TGTGCCAGCAGCTTAGCGAGTTCTAGCGGGATCGGCCGCCATACCTTGGGGGAGCAGTACGTC.

The V call is TRBV2, the J call TRBJ1-3; no clear D. The CDR3 consists of 12 residues. Trimming pared 4 bases from V and 6 bases from J, leaving 7 bases between. Germline values: CDR1 SNHLY, CDR2 FYNNEI. In DNA, the CDR3 is TGTGCCAGCAGTGTCAACAAAAACACCATATATTTT. Translating gives CASSVNKNTIYF.

V and J are TRBV7-2 and TRBJ2-1, with D unclear. In germline, CDR1 is SGHTA, CDR2 FQGNSA. Trimming took off 3 bases at V and 8 bases at J, with 11 bases between the two ends. The CDR3 loop spans 13 amino acids. Here the CDR3 reads CASSFLIVDEQFF. The CDR3 nucleotides read TGTGCCAGCAGCTTTCTCATTGTAGATGAGCAGTTCTTC. Together with reference TRBV7-2 and TRBJ2-1, the CDR3 gives the full variable domain: GAGVSQSPSNKVTEKGKDVELRCDPISGHTALYWYRQSLGQGLEFLIYFQGNSAPDKSGLPSDRFSAERTGGSVSTLTIQRTQQEDSAVYLCASSFLIVDEQFFGPGTRLTVL.

The chain uses TRBV5-4 and TRBJ1-1, with D hard to call. This CDR3 is 13 amino acids long. Between the trimmed V and J ends, which lost 4 bases and 1 base, there was a span of 8 bases. Germline CDR1 and CDR2: SGHNT and YYREEE (reference sequence). The CDR3 loop is CASSKRQNTEAFF. In nucleotides, the CDR3 is TGTGCCAGCAGCAAGCGCCAGAACACTGAAGCTTTCTTT.

This clone has only one observation. V usage is TRBV5-4 and J usage is TRBJ1-2, with D possibly TRBD1 on 5 matching bases. V was pared by 0 bases and J by 0 bases, with 12 bases between. Germline loops: CDR1 SGHNT, CDR2 YYREEE (reference sequence). This CDR3 contains 16 residues. CDR3 residues: CASSLAPDRTNYGYTF. CDR3 nucleotides: TGTGCCAGCAGCTTGGCCCCTGACAGAACTAACTATGGCTACACCTTC.

This chain joins TRBV7-7 and TRBJ1-4; no clear D gene. Germline assignment: CDR1 SSHAT and CDR2 FNYEAQ (reference sequence). V dropped 11 bases and J dropped 7 bases, with 20 bases sitting between them. The CDR3 extends over 14 amino acids. The chain's CDR3 is CAVRPNPRSEKLFF. The CDR3 DNA reads as TGTGCCGTTCGCCCGAACCCCCGGAGTGAAAAACTGTTTTTT.

This chain uses TRBV27 with TRBJ1-2, with 7 bases identical to TRBD1. V was pared by 6 bases and J by 5 bases, with 9 bases of the junction left unmatched. The CDR3 consists of 14 residues. Germline V gene data show CDR1 as MNHEY and CDR2 as SMNVEV (reference sequence). CDR3 amino acids: CASRPEGAGYGYTF. The CDR3, as DNA: TGTGCCAGCAGGCCCGAGGGGGCTGGGTATGGCTACACCTTC.

The chain's CDR3 is CASSQDIASARREKLFF. The CDR3 DNA is TGCGCCAGCAGCCAAGATATTGCCAGCGCACGTAGGGAAAAACTGTTTTTT. The V and J genes are TRBV4-3 and TRBJ1-4; D is ambiguous. Trimming pared 0 bases from V and 8 bases from J, leaving 19 bases between. The V gene's germline CDR1 is LGHNA and CDR2 YSLEER. This CDR3 contains 17 residues.

On this clone itself: The identical CDR3 is also encoded by other nucleotide sequences in the sample. The V call is TRBV6-2 or TRBV6-3, the J call TRBJ2-7, with D tentatively TRBD2 (6 bases). V shed 6 bases and J shed 0 bases, with 12 bases lying between them. The germline V gene has CDR1 MNHEY and CDR2 SVGEGT. There are 14 residues in the CDR3. This CDR3 is CASSPGTSSYEQYV. DNA of the CDR3: TGTGCCAGCAGCCCCGGGACTTCCTCCTACGAGCAGTACGTC.

CDR3 loop: CASGRDGWRLAGGAYNEQFF. CDR3 in DNA: TGTGCCAGCGGAAGGGACGGGTGGAGACTAGCGGGAGGGGCTTACAATGAGCAGTTCTTC. The chain employs TRBV5-4 and TRBJ2-1; 14 bases map to TRBD2. Trimming at V came to 7 bases and at J to 4 bases, leaving 19 bases not matched to a gene. The CDR3 runs 20 residues. Germline CDR1 and CDR2: SGHNT and YYREEE (reference sequence).